The rows below give T cell receptor beta chains drawn from one sample of a study of a mutant IDH1 vaccine in newly diagnosed glioma. Using immunoSEQ multiplex PCR, the repertoire was profiled, and TCRdb retains in-frame clones only, with some absent. Altogether more than 20,000 clones are present, around 85% being singletons, with the ten largest covering approximately 5%. Source: PBMCs, taken from a glioma patient treated with radiotherapy, temozolomide or both. These receptors were taken from a man between 40 and 49 years old with glioma. Both conserved end residues are part of each CDR3. A D gene is named only where the DNA matches it firmly. Size tells how often a clone was seen (once, few, many) or the class of an expanded clone, and some rows leave it out.

clone size	V gene	J gene	D gene	CDR3 protein	CDR3 DNA
.	TRBV25-1	TRBJ1-1	.	CASSDLTGNTEAFF	TGTGCCAGCAGTGATTTGACAGGGAACACTGAAGCTTTCTTT
.	TRBV15	TRBJ2-3	.	CATSRGAFGEDTQYF	TGTGCCACCAGCAGAGGAGCTTTCGGAGAAGATACGCAGTATTTT
.	TRBV4-1	TRBJ2-1	.	CASSRALAGLSYNEQFF	TGCGCCAGCAGCCGAGCACTAGCTGGATTGTCCTACAATGAGCAGTTCTTC
.	TRBV19	TRBJ1-1	TRBD1	CASSPRTGGVTEAFF	TGTGCCAGTAGTCCCCGGACAGGGGGCGTGACTGAAGCTTTCTTT
.	TRBV6-5	TRBJ1-2	.	CASSDRVSEGYTF	TGTGCCAGCAGCGACCGGGTTTCTGAGGGCTACACCTTC
.	TRBV6-5	TRBJ2-4	TRBD1	CASSYKVGQGNIQYF	TGTGCCAGCAGTTACAAGGTGGGACAGGGAAACATTCAGTACTTC
.	TRBV7-2	TRBJ2-3	.	CASSLRRGAGADTQYF	TGTGCCAGCAGCTTACGGAGGGGCGCCGGGGCAGATACGCAGTATTTT
.	TRBV6-6	TRBJ2-7	.	CASTPAGAHEQYF	TGTGCCAGCACCCCGGCGGGGGCCCACGAGCAGTACTTC
.	TRBV19	TRBJ1-4	.	CASSQGWGHNEKLFF	TGTGCCAGTAGCCAGGGATGGGGGCACAATGAAAAACTGTTTTTT
.	TRBV19	TRBJ1-1	TRBD1	CASRQGLNTEAFF	TGTGCCAGTCGACAGGGGTTGAACACTGAAGCTTTCTTT
once	TRBV5-4	TRBJ2-3	TRBD1	CASGGTGRTQYF	TGTGCCAGCGGCGGGACAGGGAGGACGCAGTATTTT
once	TRBV7-9	TRBJ1-4	.	CASSLPTGVGGEKLFF	TGTGCCAGCAGCCTGCCGACGGGGGTCGGGGGAGAAAAACTGTTTTTT
.	TRBV2	TRBJ1-4	.	CASAEQGINEKLFF	TGTGCCAGCGCCGAGCAGGGGATTAATGAAAAACTGTTTTTT
once	TRBV7-2	TRBJ2-7	.	CASSLAEGGYEQYF	TGTGCCAGCAGCTTAGCGGAGGGGGGGTACGAGCAGTACTTC
.	TRBV9	TRBJ2-3	TRBD2	CASSVGGRGGQYF	TGTGCCAGCAGCGTAGGCGGGAGGGGGGGGCAGTATTTT
.	TRBV29-1	TRBJ1-1	.	CSVRIGDGAFF	TGCAGCGTCCGGATAGGGGACGGAGCTTTCTTT
.	TRBV4-2	TRBJ2-2	.	CASSRLNTGELFF	TGTGCCAGCAGCCGCCTAAACACCGGGGAGCTGTTTTTT
once	TRBV6-5	TRBJ2-3	TRBD2	CASSRQAGGPDTQYF	TGTGCCAGCAGTCGGCAAGCGGGGGGGCCAGATACGCAGTATTTT
.	TRBV5-6	TRBJ2-5	TRBD1	CASSGRTGMWSGETQYF	TGTGCCAGCAGCGGACGGACAGGGATGTGGTCCGGGGAGACCCAGTACTTC
.	TRBV11-2	TRBJ1-2	.	CASSSQGRSYGYTF	TGTGCCAGCAGCTCGCAGGGGCGGAGCTATGGCTACACCTTC
.	TRBV6-5	TRBJ2-2	.	CASRTTLNTGELFF	TGTGCCAGCAGGACCACACTAAACACCGGGGAGCTGTTTTTT
.	TRBV5-4	TRBJ1-6	.	CASTQDRHSPLHF	TGTGCCAGCACCCAGGACAGACATTCACCCCTCCACTTT
.	TRBV5-6	TRBJ2-3	TRBD2	CASSFGLGMMDTQYF	TGTGCCAGCAGCTTCGGACTAGGGATGATGGATACGCAGTATTTT
.	TRBV10-3	TRBJ1-2	TRBD1	CAISETGVYGYTF	TGTGCCATCAGTGAGACAGGGGTATACGGCTACACCTTC
.	TRBV6-5	TRBJ1-1	TRBD1	CASSRPGQGNTEAFF	TGTGCCAGCAGCCGACCGGGACAGGGAAACACTGAAGCTTTCTTT
.	TRBV29-1	TRBJ1-2	.	CSVEVQDINYGYTF	TGCAGCGTTGAGGTGCAGGATATTAACTATGGCTACACCTTC
.	TRBV2	TRBJ2-2	.	CASSEAGLNTGELFF	TGTGCCAGCAGTGAAGCGGGACTGAACACCGGGGAGCTGTTTTTT
.	TRBV5-1	TRBJ2-5	.	CASSIWMQETQYF	TGCGCCAGCAGCATATGGATGCAAGAGACCCAGTACTTC
.	TRBV19	TRBJ2-5	TRBD1	CARAGGWTGRFLETQYF	TGTGCCAGGGCAGGGGGGTGGACAGGGAGGTTTCTGGAGACCCAGTACTTC
.	TRBV18	TRBJ1-2	.	CASSPEGGRYGYTF	TGTGCCAGCTCACCAGAGGGTGGGAGGTATGGCTACACCTTC